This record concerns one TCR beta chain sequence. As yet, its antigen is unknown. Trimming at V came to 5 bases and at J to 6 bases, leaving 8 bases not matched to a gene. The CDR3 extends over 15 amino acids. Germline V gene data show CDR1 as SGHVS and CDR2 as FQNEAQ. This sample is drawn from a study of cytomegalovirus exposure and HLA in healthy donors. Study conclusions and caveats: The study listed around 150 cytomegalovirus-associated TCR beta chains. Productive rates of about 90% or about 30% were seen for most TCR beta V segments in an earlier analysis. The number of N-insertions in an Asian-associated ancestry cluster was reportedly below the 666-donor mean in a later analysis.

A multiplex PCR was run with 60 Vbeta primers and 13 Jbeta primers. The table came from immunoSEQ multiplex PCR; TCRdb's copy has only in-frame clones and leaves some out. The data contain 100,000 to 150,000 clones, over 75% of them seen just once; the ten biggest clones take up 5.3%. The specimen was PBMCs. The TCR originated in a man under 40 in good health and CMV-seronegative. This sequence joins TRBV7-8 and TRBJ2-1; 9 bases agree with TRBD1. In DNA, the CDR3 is TGTGCCAGCAGCGGACCGGGACAGGGTCTCAATGAGCAGTTCTTC. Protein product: CASSGPGQGLNEQFF.